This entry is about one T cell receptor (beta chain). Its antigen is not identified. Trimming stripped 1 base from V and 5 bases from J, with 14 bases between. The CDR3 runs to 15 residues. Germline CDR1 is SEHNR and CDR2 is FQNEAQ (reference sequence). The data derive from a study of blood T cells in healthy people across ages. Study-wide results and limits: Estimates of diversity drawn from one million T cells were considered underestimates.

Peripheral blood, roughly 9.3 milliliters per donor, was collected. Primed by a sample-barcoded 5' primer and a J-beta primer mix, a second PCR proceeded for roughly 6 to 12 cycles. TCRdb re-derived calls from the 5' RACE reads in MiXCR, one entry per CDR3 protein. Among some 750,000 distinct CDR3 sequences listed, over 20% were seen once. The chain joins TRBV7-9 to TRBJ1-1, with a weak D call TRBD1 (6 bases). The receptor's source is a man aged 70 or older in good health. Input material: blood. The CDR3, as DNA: TGTGCCAGCAGCTTAGAATGGGGGCCGGTAACTGAAGCTTTCTTT. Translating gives CASSLEWGPVTEAFF.